The 17 T cell receptor beta chains in this list originate from one sample, sequenced in a study of PD-1 blockade in classical Hodgkin lymphoma. Brentuximab vedotin exposure varied, and every patient relapsed after autologous stem cell transplantation. CD4+ T cells were purified from thawed PBMCs by negative selection. Assay used: immunoSEQ multiplex PCR; TCRdb lists only in-frame clones, some missing. Among around 6,000 clones listed, nearly 80% were seen once. Source: CD4+ T cells from blood, taken at baseline. The receptor source for this set is a human donor with classical Hodgkin lymphoma.

The chain is built from TRBV7-9 and TRBJ2-5; no definite D call. V was shortened by 4 bases and J by 2 bases, with 14 bases between the two germline ends. The CDR3 runs to 15 residues. Germline V gene data show CDR1 as SEHNR and CDR2 as FQNEAQ (reference sequence). CDR3 DNA: TGTGCCAGCAGCTCAATATACCTAGGGCAAGAGACCCAGTACTTC. This codes for CASSSIYLGQETQYF. The full variable domain, completed using reference TRBV7-9 and TRBJ2-5, is DTGVSQNPRHKITKRGQNVTFRCDPISEHNRLYWYRQTLGQGPEFLTYFQNEAQLEKSRLLSDRFSAERPKGSFSTLEIQRTEQGDSAMYLCASSSIYLGQETQYFGPGTRLLVL.

The chain recombines TRBV7-2 with TRBJ2-7; TRBD2 agrees at 7 bases. The CDR3 is 16 residues long. The V gene's germline CDR1 is SGHTA and CDR2 FQGNSA. Trimming cost V 1 base and J 0 bases; bases outside gene matches: 6. The CDR3 DNA sequence: TGTGCCAGCAGCTTAGTTGGGGGGGGTAGCTCCTACGAGCAGTACTTC. The encoded protein is CASSLVGGGSSYEQYF.

Comments on this clone: Other DNA sequences from this sample encode an identical CDR3 as well. The chain combines TRBV28 with TRBJ1-5, with D perhaps matching TRBD1 (6 bases). Germline V lookup: CDR1 MDHEN, CDR2 SYDVKM. There are 15 residues in the CDR3. The V end was cut by 3 bases, the J end by 1 base, with 10 bases between. Here the CDR3 reads CASSLGGASNQPQHF. The CDR3 DNA reads as TGTGCCAGCAGTTTGGGGGGCGCGAGCAATCAGCCCCAGCATTTT.

The rearrangement links TRBV19 to TRBJ1-1; 8 bases map to TRBD1. Germline CDR1 LNHDA, CDR2 SQIVND (reference sequence). This CDR3 is built from 15 residues. V dropped 5 bases and J dropped 5; count of bases not matched to a gene: 10. The CDR3: CASSPRPTGETEAFF. The CDR3 nucleotides are TGTGCCAGTAGTCCCCGACCGACAGGGGAAACTGAAGCTTTCTTT.

This chain uses TRBV15 with TRBJ1-2, with D unresolved. The CDR3 is 18 residues long. V lost 9 bases and J lost 1, with 27 bases in between. Germline V CDR1 and CDR2: LNHNV, YYDKDF (reference sequence). The CDR3 is CATRDPRREDRLNYGYTF. For the CDR3, the DNA is TGTGCCACTAGGGATCCGCGCCGAGAGGACCGACTTAACTATGGCTACACCTTC. The full variable domain, its missing parts supplied by reference TRBV15 and TRBJ1-2, is DAMVIQNPRYQVTQFGKPVTLSCSQTLNHNVMYWYQQKSSQAPKLLFHYYDKDFNNEADTPDNFQSRRPNTSFCFLDIRSPGLGDTAMYLCATRDPRREDRLNYGYTFGSGTRLTVV.

The chain carries TRBV6-6 and TRBJ2-5; TRBD1 agrees at 8 bases. Matching the DNA end better, TRBJ2-7 makes the J call doubtful. This CDR3 has 14 amino acids. Germline loops: CDR1 MNHNY, CDR2 SVGAGI (reference sequence). This chain's CDR3 is CASSSWTGSYEQYF. The CDR3 DNA sequence: TGTGCCAGCAGTTCATGGACAGGGAGCTACGAGCAGTACTTC.

The CDR3 nucleotides are TGCGCCAGCAGCCAAGAGTGGCTCGGCACAGATACGCAGTATTTT. Its protein is CASSQEWLGTDTQYF. The chain couples TRBV4-3 to TRBJ2-3; D call uncertain. This CDR3 is 15 amino acids long. Per germline, CDR1 LGHNA and CDR2 YSLEER. Trimming pared 0 bases from V and 1 base from J, leaving 8 bases between.

This clone was observed a few times. The chain carries TRBV2 and TRBJ1-2; D unresolved. This CDR3 comprises 11 residues. The germline CDR1 and CDR2 sequences are SNHLY and FYNNEI. With 8 bases removed from V and 3 bases from J, the gap between germline ends came to 7 bases. This CDR3 is CASSVDYGYTF. CDR3 coding DNA: TGTGCCAGCTCAGTGGACTATGGCTACACCTTC.

The gene calls are TRBV5-1 and TRBJ1-6; a possible D gene is TRBD1 (5 bases). V was pared by 0 bases and J by 9 bases, with 16 bases between. The CDR3 is 16 residues long. Germline V CDR1 and CDR2: SGHRS, YFSETQ. The chain's CDR3 is CASSLGGRDLVSPLHF. DNA for the CDR3: TGCGCCAGCAGCTTGGGGGGCAGGGATCTTGTTTCACCCCTCCACTTT.

This clone was counted a few times. This chain links TRBV7-6 with TRBJ2-3, with TRBD1 matching over 8 bases. The CDR3 spans 16 residues. CDR1 and CDR2 (germline): SGHVS, FNYEAQ. The V segment lost 1 base and the J segment 2 bases; nucleotides outside the gene matches: 5. CDR3: CASSLVRGRFTDTQYF. CDR3 DNA sequence: TGTGCCAGCAGCTTAGTCAGGGGGCGGTTCACAGATACGCAGTATTTT.

This clone turned up a few times. The chain links TRBV9 to TRBJ2-1; D is ambiguous. The CDR3 is 13 amino acids. The V and J ends lost 1 base and 7 bases respectively, with 9 bases between them. Germline CDR1 and CDR2: SGDLS and YYNGEE. CDR3 residues: CASSVLDRNEQFF. In nucleotides, the CDR3 is TGTGCCAGCAGCGTACTCGACCGGAATGAGCAGTTCTTC.

This sequence joins TRBV6-6 and TRBJ1-1, with D tentatively TRBD1 (6 bases). Germline values: CDR1 MNHNY, CDR2 SVGAGI (reference sequence). This CDR3 has 12 amino acids. V lost 11 bases and J lost 1, with 11 bases in between. The CDR3 bases are TGTGCCTGCTGGGACAAGAACACTGAAGCTTTCTTT. Translated, it gives CACWDKNTEAFF.

The chain carries TRBV7-2 and TRBJ2-3; D may be TRBD1 (7 bases). The V end lost 1 base, the J end lost 0 bases, and 14 bases lay between the germline ends. CDR1 is SGHTA and CDR2 is FQGNSA in the germline V gene. CDR3 size: 17 residues. The CDR3, as DNA: TGTGCCAGCAGCTTAGTAGGGGGCGGGGTGAGCACAGATACGCAGTATTTT. Amino acids: CASSLVGGGVSTDTQYF. Filled out from reference TRBV7-2 and TRBJ2-3, the complete variable domain reads GAGVSQSPSNKVTEKGKDVELRCDPISGHTALYWYRQSLGQGLEFLIYFQGNSAPDKSGLPSDRFSAERTGGSVSTLTIQRTQQEDSAVYLCASSLVGGGVSTDTQYFGPGTRLTVL.

The chain links TRBV14 to TRBJ1-4, with 10 bases fitting TRBD1. After removal of 2 bases from V and 7 bases from J, the junction contained 7 bases not matched to a gene. CDR3 length equals 16 residues. Germline V gene sequence: CDR1 SGHDN, CDR2 FVKESK. CDR3: CASSQLIGTGVEKLFF. The CDR3 DNA reads as TGTGCCAGCAGCCAACTCATTGGGACAGGGGTTGAAAAACTGTTTTTT.

This chain uses TRBV4-3 with TRBJ2-5; 11 bases are shared with TRBD2. Germline loops: CDR1 LGHNA, CDR2 YSLEER. V was pared by 1 base and J by 2 bases, with 9 bases of the junction left unmatched. There are 18 residues in the CDR3. This CDR3 reads CASSQAPASSGGQETQYF. For the CDR3, the DNA is TGCGCCAGCAGCCAAGCGCCTGCATCTAGCGGGGGGCAAGAGACCCAGTACTTC.

The chain couples TRBV5-1 to TRBJ2-3, with a possible D match to TRBD1 (6 bases). Trimming left V 5 bases short and J 2 bases short, with 18 bases between. The CDR3 runs 16 residues. CDR1 is SGHRS, CDR2 YFSETQ, per germline. The CDR3 loop is CASSIGRGGNTDTQYF. DNA of the CDR3: TGCGCCAGCAGTATAGGCAGGGGCGGTAACACAGATACGCAGTATTTT.

Relative to its sample, this clone is medium-sized (0.01 to 0.1%). This chain joins TRBV27 and TRBJ2-7; TRBD2 aligns across 8 bases. This CDR3 is built from 12 residues. Germline trimming cut 8 bases from V and 9 bases from J; bases unmatched to any gene: 9. CDR1 and CDR2 (germline): MNHEY, SMNVEV (reference sequence). CDR3 DNA sequence: TGTGCCAGCGGGGGACTAGGGACGAGGCAGTACTTC. Encoded protein: CASGGLGTRQYF.